This record concerns one T cell receptor beta chain sequence. Antigen unknown. Though nominally healthy at sampling, donors likely had unrecorded immune exposures. Whether this donor was CMV seropositive was not recorded. The sample belongs to a study of cytomegalovirus exposure and HLA in healthy donors. Study-level information: From HLA-typed donors, an early data release held about 85 million unique TCRs. General study results and limits: CMV serostatus stood as the only immune exposure information on hand.

The study ran its PCR with 60 Vbeta and 13 Jbeta primers. Sequencing was performed with immunoSEQ multiplex PCR; in TCRdb, only in-frame clones are kept and a portion is missing. The sample consists of 75,000 to 95,000 clones, 70% to 80% of them appearing once. V shed 8 bases and J shed 2 bases, with 19 bases lying between them. The CDR3 has 16 residues. Germline CDR1 LNHDA, CDR2 SQIVND (reference sequence). This clonotype was sampled from a human donor in good health. V is TRBV19 and J is TRBJ1-5, with D perhaps TRBD1 (6 bases). The sample consisted of PBMCs. In nucleotides, the CDR3 is TGTGCCAGTTCTGGGGGCGCAGGGTTGGGCAATCAGCCCCAGCATTTT. Protein: CASSGGAGLGNQPQHF. The whole variable domain, filled in from reference TRBV19 and TRBJ1-5, reads DGGITQSPKYLFRKEGQNVTLSCEQNLNHDAMYWYRQDPGQGLRLIYYSQIVNDFQKGDIAEGYSVSREKKESFPLTVTSAQKNPTAFYLCASSGGAGLGNQPQHFGDGTRLSIL.